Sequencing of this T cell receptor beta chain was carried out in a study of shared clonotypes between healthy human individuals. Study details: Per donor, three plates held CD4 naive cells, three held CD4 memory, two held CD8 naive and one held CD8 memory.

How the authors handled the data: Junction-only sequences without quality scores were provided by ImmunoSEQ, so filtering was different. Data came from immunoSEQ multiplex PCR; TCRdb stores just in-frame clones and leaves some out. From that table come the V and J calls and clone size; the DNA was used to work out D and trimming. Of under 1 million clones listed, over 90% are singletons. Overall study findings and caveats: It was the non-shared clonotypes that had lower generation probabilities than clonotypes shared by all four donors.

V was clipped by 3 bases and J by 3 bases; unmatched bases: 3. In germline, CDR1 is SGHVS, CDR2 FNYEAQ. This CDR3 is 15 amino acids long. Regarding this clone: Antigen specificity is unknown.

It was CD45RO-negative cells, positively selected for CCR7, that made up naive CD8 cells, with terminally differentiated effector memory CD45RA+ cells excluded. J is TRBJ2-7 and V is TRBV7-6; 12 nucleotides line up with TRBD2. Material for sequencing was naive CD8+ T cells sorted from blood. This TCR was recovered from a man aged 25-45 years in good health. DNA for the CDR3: TGTGCCAGCAGCTTCAGGACTAGCGGGATCTACGAGCAGTACTTC. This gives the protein CASSFRTSGIYEQYF.